The 29 T cell receptor beta chains listed next were all sequenced from one sample in a study of blood T cell repertoires in COVID-19. Sequenced by immunoSEQ multiplex PCR; TCRdb stores in-frame clones only, minus some. The sample carries 120,000 or so clones, 75% to 90% recorded once. The sequencing sample was made of peripheral blood. These receptors came from a woman in her seventies with acute or convalescent COVID-19.

The chain recombines TRBV2 with TRBJ1-2, with TRBD1 as a possible D gene (5 bases). Trimming took 7 bases from V and 6 from J, leaving 18 bases between them. Germline CDR1 is SNHLY and CDR2 is FYNNEI. The CDR3 is 14 residues long. The CDR3 spells CASISPGKGDGYTF. The CDR3, as DNA: TGTGCCAGCATTTCCCCAGGGAAGGGCGATGGCTACACCTTC.

This clone was counted between two and nine times. The V gene is TRBV27, the J gene TRBJ1-6; D ambiguous. Germline V lookup: CDR1 MNHEY, CDR2 SMNVEV (reference sequence). V lost 3 bases to trimming and J lost 3 bases, with 3 bases between them. CDR3 length: 13 residues. The CDR3 loop is CASSFSYNSPLHF. CDR3 DNA: TGTGCCAGCAGTTTCAGCTATAATTCACCCCTCCACTTT.

The chain's CDR3 is CASVGRRDEQYF. CDR3 DNA: TGTGCCAGCGTCGGGCGCAGGGACGAGCAGTACTTC. This chain uses TRBV2 with TRBJ2-7; D perhaps matches TRBD1 (5 bases). The CDR3 is 12 amino acids. The germline V and J ends were trimmed by 8 bases and 5 bases, with 13 bases remaining between them. Germline V lookup: CDR1 SNHLY, CDR2 FYNNEI. Combining the CDR3 with reference TRBV2 and TRBJ2-7 gives the whole variable domain EPEVTQTPSHQVTQMGQEVILRCVPISNHLYFYWYRQILGQKVEFLVSFYNNEISEKSEIFDDQFSVERPDGSNFTLKIRSTKLEDSAMYFCASVGRRDEQYFGPGTRLTVT.

The chain carries TRBV5-1 and TRBJ2-2, with 9 bases that match TRBD1. CDR1 is SGHRS, CDR2 YFSETQ, per germline. V trimming: 1 base; J trimming: 3 bases; junction bases outside the gene matches: 10. This CDR3 region has 18 residues. CDR3: CASSLSGTGIGYTGELFF. CDR3 nucleotide sequence: TGCGCCAGCAGCTTGTCCGGGACAGGGATTGGGTACACCGGGGAGCTGTTTTTT.

This chain connects TRBV4-1 to TRBJ2-7, with TRBD2 matching over 9 bases. The CDR3 totals 17 residues. The V gene's germline CDR1 is MGHRA and CDR2 YSYEKL. J lost 4 bases, V lost 0 bases, and 10 bases had no gene match. CDR3 DNA sequence: TGCGCCAGCAGCCAAGACTGGGGAGCGGGGGGAGAATACGAGCAGTACTTC. Protein sequence: CASSQDWGAGGEYEQYF.

The chain is built from TRBV7-2 and TRBJ2-3, with TRBD1 matching over 7 bases. The V segment lost 2 bases and the J segment 4 bases; nucleotides outside the gene matches: 6. CDR3 length: 15 amino acids. Germline V lookup: CDR1 SGHTA, CDR2 FQGNSA. The CDR3 region has the DNA TGTGCCAGCAGCTTAACCTACAGGGGATCAGATACGCAGTATTTT. Its protein is CASSLTYRGSDTQYF.

CDR3 nucleotides: TGTGCCAGCAGCCGTTATGGGCCCTCCACTGAAGCTTTCTTT. Amino acids: CASSRYGPSTEAFF. The rearrangement links TRBV3-1 (or the pseudogene TRBV3-2) to TRBJ1-1; D is unresolved. There are 14 residues in the CDR3. Germline V gene sequence: CDR1 LGHDT, CDR2 YNNKEL (reference sequence). V was trimmed by 4 bases and J by 4 bases, leaving 13 bases between them.

This sequence joins TRBV6-5 and TRBJ2-7; 8 bases match TRBD1. This CDR3 is built from 15 residues. V dropped 9 bases and J dropped 7; count of bases not matched to a gene: 17. The germline V gene encodes CDR1 MNHEY and CDR2 SVGAGI. The CDR3 nucleotides read TGTGCCAGTACCTACTTTTGGACAGGGATCTATGAGCAGTACTTC. Translation gives CASTYFWTGIYEQYF.

This clone was detected once. The rearrangement uses TRBV24-1 and TRBJ2-7; 9 bases are a match to TRBD1. CDR1 KGHDR and CDR2 SFDVKD come from the germline V gene. The CDR3 is 15 amino acids. The J segment lost 3 bases and the V segment lost 3 bases, leaving 5 bases of the junction unmatched. The chain's CDR3 is CATSDPGTGIYEQYF. The CDR3 coding sequence is TGTGCCACCAGTGATCCCGGGACAGGGATCTACGAGCAGTACTTC.

This chain links TRBV19 with TRBJ2-6; 9 bases line up with TRBD1. This CDR3 region has 17 residues. The V gene's germline CDR1 is LNHDA and CDR2 SQIVND (reference sequence). The V segment lost 6 bases and the J segment 4 bases; nucleotides outside the gene matches: 10. CDR3 nucleotide sequence: TGTGCCAGTAGCTCGGGACAGGGCATTAGGGGGGCCAACGTCCTGACTTTC. Translating it yields CASSSGQGIRGANVLTF.

The gene calls are TRBV29-1 and TRBJ2-3, with 10 bases aligning to TRBD2. The germline V gene encodes CDR1 SQVTM and CDR2 ANQGSEA. This CDR3 is built from 15 residues. Germline trimming cut 1 base from V and 9 bases from J; bases unmatched to any gene: 10. CDR3 amino acids: CSVEGPSGGVWTQYF. As DNA, the CDR3 is TGCAGCGTTGAAGGGCCTAGCGGGGGAGTCTGGACGCAGTATTTT.

In DNA, the CDR3 is TGTGCCAGCAGCCCCCGGCGGGGTATGCATTCACCCCTCCACTTT. It translates to CASSPRRGMHSPLHF. The rearrangement uses TRBV11-2 and TRBJ1-6; no clear D gene. The germline V gene has CDR1 SGHAT and CDR2 FQNNGV. V was clipped by 5 bases and J by 8 bases, with 16 bases between them. CDR3 length: 15 amino acids.

This clone was counted between two and nine times. V usage is TRBV19 and J usage is TRBJ2-7; 10 nucleotides agree with TRBD2. CDR3 length equals 15 residues. The V and J ends lost 3 bases and 2 bases, in that order; junction bases with no gene match: 4. Germline V gene sequence: CDR1 LNHDA, CDR2 SQIVND (reference sequence). CDR3 nucleotides: TGTGCCAGTAGTATGGCAAGCGGGGGGGCCTACGAGCAGTACTTC. It specifies CASSMASGGAYEQYF.

CDR3 nucleotide sequence: TGTGCCAGCAGATTGGCGGGGAGCTACGAGCAGTACTTC. The encoded protein is CASRLAGSYEQYF. The rearrangement joins TRBV27 to TRBJ2-7, with D perhaps matching TRBD2 (6 bases). The CDR3 consists of 13 residues. V dropped 6 bases and J dropped 3 bases, with 12 bases sitting between them. Germline CDR1 and CDR2: MNHEY and SMNVEV (reference sequence).

J is TRBJ2-5 and V is TRBV24-1; 11 positions agree with TRBD2. Losses at the gene ends were 10 bases for V and 5 bases for J; bases not matched to a gene: 2. Per the germline V gene, CDR1 is KGHDR and CDR2 is SFDVKD. This CDR3 comprises 12 residues. As DNA, the CDR3 is TGTGCCACTAGCGGGGGGGCGGAGACCCAGTACTTC. Residues: CATSGGAETQYF.

The CDR3 here is CASSQGHRSNEQFF. The CDR3 DNA follows: TGTGCCAGCTCCCAGGGTCACCGTTCCAATGAGCAGTTCTTC. The chain has TRBV18 and TRBJ2-1, with D perhaps matching TRBD1 (5 bases). The CDR3 spans 14 residues. Germline CDR1 reads KGHSH; CDR2 reads LQKENI. V dropped 6 bases and J dropped 6 bases, with 15 bases sitting between them.

V is TRBV9 and J is TRBJ2-5; unclear D gene. This CDR3 spans 14 amino acids. Germline V gives CDR1 SGDLS, CDR2 YYNGEE. With 4 bases removed from V and 5 bases from J, the gap between germline ends came to 15 bases. The CDR3 coding sequence is TGTGCCAGCAGCCCTACCCAGGTATGGGAGACCCAGTACTTC. Translated, it gives CASSPTQVWETQYF.

This clone was recorded a few times. The CDR3 protein is CAISSGTGMGGNEQFF. The CDR3, as DNA: TGTGCCATCAGCAGCGGGACAGGGATGGGAGGTAATGAGCAGTTCTTC. This chain joins TRBV10-3 and TRBJ2-1; 9 bases fit TRBD1. The CDR3 extends over 16 amino acids. Per the germline V gene, CDR1 is ENHRY and CDR2 is SYGVKD. The J segment lost 7 bases and the V segment lost 6 bases, leaving 13 bases of the junction unmatched.

The V and J genes are TRBV7-8 and TRBJ2-7; D perhaps matches TRBD1 (6 bases). The CDR3 has 13 amino acids. V shed 7 bases and J shed 3 bases, with 13 bases lying between them. The V gene's germline CDR1 is SGHVS and CDR2 FQNEAQ. This chain's CDR3 is CASTGYRVYEQYF. As DNA, the CDR3 is TGTGCCAGCACAGGATACAGGGTCTACGAGCAGTACTTC. The full variable domain, with the rest looked up from reference TRBV7-8 and TRBJ2-7, is GAGVSQSPRYKVAKRGQDVALRCDPISGHVSLFWYQQALGQGPEFLTYFQNEAQLDKSGLPSDRFFAERPEGSVSTLKIQRTQQEDSAVYLCASTGYRVYEQYFGPGTRLTVT.

This clone has just one count. The chain couples TRBV9 to TRBJ2-1, with 15 bases matching TRBD2. V dropped 4 bases and J dropped 3; count of bases not matched to a gene: 8. CDR1 is SGDLS and CDR2 is YYNGEE in the germline V gene. This CDR3 has 18 amino acids. The CDR3 reads CASSFYGLAGGLYNEQFF. The CDR3 DNA is TGTGCCAGCAGCTTCTATGGACTAGCGGGGGGGCTCTACAATGAGCAGTTCTTC.

The rearrangement joins TRBV6-4 to TRBJ1-1; no clear D. CDR1 MRHNA and CDR2 SNTAGT come from the germline V gene. The CDR3 spans 13 residues. Between the trimmed V and J ends, which lost 3 bases and 2 bases, there was a span of 7 bases. The CDR3 coding sequence is TGTGCCAGCAGTGAGGAGGTAAACACTGAAGCTTTCTTT. Protein sequence: CASSEEVNTEAFF.

This clone has a single count. This rearrangement joins TRBV7-9 to TRBJ2-3; 9 bases are a match to TRBD2. The CDR3 totals 16 residues. CDR1 SEHNR and CDR2 FQNEAQ come from the germline V gene (reference sequence). V was clipped by 5 bases and J by 2 bases; unmatched bases: 8. The DNA for the CDR3 is TGTGCCAGCAGCGCGCGGGGGGGCCTCTCCACAGATACGCAGTATTTT. This sequence encodes CASSARGGLSTDTQYF.

This chain connects TRBV19 to TRBJ1-4; 7 positions match TRBD1. V lost 6 bases to trimming and J lost 2 bases; unmatched junction nucleotides: 9. The germline V gene encodes CDR1 LNHDA and CDR2 SQIVND (reference sequence). CDR3 size: 16 residues. Here the CDR3 reads CASRLEGAPTNEKLFF. CDR3 in DNA: TGTGCCAGTAGATTGGAGGGGGCGCCCACTAATGAAAAACTGTTTTTT.

The chain links TRBV3-1 (or the pseudogene TRBV3-2) to TRBJ2-1; D call uncertain. V was clipped by 1 base and J by 1 base, with 8 bases between them. Germline V gives CDR1 LGHDT, CDR2 YNNKEL (reference sequence). This CDR3 contains 15 residues. The CDR3 DNA reads TGTGCCAGCAGCCAAGGACTCACTTCCTACAATGAGCAGTTCTTC. It is translated as CASSQGLTSYNEQFF.

This chain links TRBV3-1 (or the pseudogene TRBV3-2) with TRBJ2-7; TRBD2 might be the D (6 bases). The CDR3 contains 13 residues. CDR1 is LGHDT and CDR2 is YNNKEL in the germline V gene (reference sequence). Deletions cut 0 bases from V and 6 bases from J, with 9 bases between. The CDR3 DNA reads TGTGCCAGCAGCCAAGAGCGGGGTAGCGAGCAGTACTTC. It encodes CASSQERGSEQYF.

This chain connects TRBV5-4 to TRBJ2-5, with TRBD2 as a possible D gene (6 bases). The CDR3 consists of 15 residues. Germline V gene data show CDR1 as SGHNT and CDR2 as YYREEE (reference sequence). The germline V and J ends were trimmed by 3 bases and 1 base, with 13 bases remaining between them. The CDR3 is CASSSVVAVQETQYF. CDR3 bases: TGTGCCAGCAGCTCCGTTGTAGCGGTCCAAGAGACCCAGTACTTC.

V gene TRBV5-4 combines with J gene TRBJ1-4; possibly TRBD1 for D (6 bases). Germline-derived CDR1 and CDR2 are SGHNT and YYREEE (reference sequence). Trimming removed 4 bases from V and 4 bases from J, with 17 bases in between. This CDR3 comprises 16 residues. The CDR3 DNA is TGTGCCAGCAGCGAAAAGAGGGGGTCGGTTAATGAAAAACTGTTTTTT. Translating it yields CASSEKRGSVNEKLFF.

The chain links TRBV5-6 to TRBJ1-4; 11 bases match TRBD1. V was clipped by 0 bases and J by 7 bases; unmatched bases: 5. The CDR3 runs to 16 residues. The germline CDR1 and CDR2 sequences are SGHDT and YYEEEE. As DNA, the CDR3 is TGTGCCAGCAGCTTGGAACCGGGACAGGGGGGTGAAAAACTGTTTTTT. Amino acids: CASSLEPGQGGEKLFF.

The count of this clone is one. V gene TRBV28 combines with J gene TRBJ1-3, with D perhaps matching TRBD1 (5 bases). The CDR3 length is 13 residues. The germline V gene encodes CDR1 MDHEN and CDR2 SYDVKM. Trimming pared 3 bases from V and 9 bases from J, leaving 12 bases between. The CDR3 protein is CASSLEQAGTIYF. CDR3 DNA: TGTGCCAGCAGTTTGGAACAGGCCGGCACCATATATTTT.